This T cell receptor beta chain was found in a study of OX40 agonist ivuxolimab in advanced cancers. The CDR3 consists of 12 residues. Trimming pared 8 bases from V and 4 bases from J, leaving 9 bases between. From germline, CDR1 is SGHTS and CDR2 YDEGEE. Some clones are missing from TCRdb's copy, which holds only in-frame ones; the method was immunoSEQ multiplex PCR. The sample lists around 20,000 clones, around 77% occurring once. This clone is deemed medium-sized. The specimen was CD4+ or CD8+ T cells sorted from blood, collected in a trial of the OX40 agonist ivuxolimab. The sequence came from an adult with an advanced solid tumor such as melanoma, head and neck, liver or kidney cancer. The J gene is TRBJ2-2, the V gene TRBV5-8; D not resolved. DNA of the CDR3: TGTGCCAGAGGAAGGTCCACCGGGGAGCTGTTTTTT. It specifies CARGRSTGELFF.